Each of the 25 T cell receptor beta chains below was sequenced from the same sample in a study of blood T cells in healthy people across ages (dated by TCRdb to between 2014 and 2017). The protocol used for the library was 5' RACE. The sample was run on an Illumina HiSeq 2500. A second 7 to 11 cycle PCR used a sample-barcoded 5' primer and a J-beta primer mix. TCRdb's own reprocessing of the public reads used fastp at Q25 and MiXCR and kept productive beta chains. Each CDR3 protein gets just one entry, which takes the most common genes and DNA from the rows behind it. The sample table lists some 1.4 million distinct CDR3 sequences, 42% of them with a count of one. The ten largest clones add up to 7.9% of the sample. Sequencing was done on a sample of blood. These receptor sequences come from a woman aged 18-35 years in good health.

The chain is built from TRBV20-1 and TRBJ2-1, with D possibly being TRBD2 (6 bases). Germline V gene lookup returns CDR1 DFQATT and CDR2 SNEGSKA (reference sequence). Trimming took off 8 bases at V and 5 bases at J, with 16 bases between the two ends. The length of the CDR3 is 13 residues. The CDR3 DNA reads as TGCAGTCCACTTAGCGGCTACAACAATGAGCAGTTCTTC. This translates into CSPLSGYNNEQFF.

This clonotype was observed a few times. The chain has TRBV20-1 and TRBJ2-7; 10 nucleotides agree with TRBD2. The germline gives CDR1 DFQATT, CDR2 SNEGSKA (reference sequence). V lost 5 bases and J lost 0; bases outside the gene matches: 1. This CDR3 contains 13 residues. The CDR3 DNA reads TGCAGTGCTGCTAGCGGGAGCTCCTACGAGCAGTACTTC. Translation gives CSAASGSSYEQYF.

In nucleotides, the CDR3 is TGCAGTGCTATATTAGGAGAAGTCAAGAGCGGGAGGGGAGTTCTGTACGAGCAGTACTTC. Its translation is CSAILGEVKSGRGVLYEQYF. The chain couples TRBV20-1 to TRBJ2-4; TRBD2 aligns across 10 bases. Gene TRBJ2-7 matches the end of the DNA better, so the J call may be wrong. This CDR3 region has 20 residues. Germline V lookup: CDR1 DFQATT, CDR2 SNEGSKA (reference sequence).

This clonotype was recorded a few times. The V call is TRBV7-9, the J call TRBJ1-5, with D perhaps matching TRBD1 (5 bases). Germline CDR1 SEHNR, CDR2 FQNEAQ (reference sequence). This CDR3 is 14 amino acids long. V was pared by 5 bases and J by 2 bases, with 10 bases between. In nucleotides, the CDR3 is TGTGCCAGCAGCATTGGAGGGGGCAATCAGCCCCAGCATTTT. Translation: CASSIGGGNQPQHF.

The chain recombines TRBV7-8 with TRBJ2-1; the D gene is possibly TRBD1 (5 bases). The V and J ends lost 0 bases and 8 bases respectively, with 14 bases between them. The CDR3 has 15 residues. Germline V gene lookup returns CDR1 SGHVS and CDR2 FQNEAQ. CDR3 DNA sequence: TGTGCCAGCAGCTTAGCGGGGCTACTTCGCGATGAGCAGTTCTTC. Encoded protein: CASSLAGLLRDEQFF.

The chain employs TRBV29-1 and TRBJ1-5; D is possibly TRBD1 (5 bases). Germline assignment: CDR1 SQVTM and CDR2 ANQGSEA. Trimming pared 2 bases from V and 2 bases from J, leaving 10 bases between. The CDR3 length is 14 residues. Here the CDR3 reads CSVELGTGNQPQHF. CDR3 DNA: TGCAGCGTTGAACTGGGGACGGGCAATCAGCCCCAGCATTTT.

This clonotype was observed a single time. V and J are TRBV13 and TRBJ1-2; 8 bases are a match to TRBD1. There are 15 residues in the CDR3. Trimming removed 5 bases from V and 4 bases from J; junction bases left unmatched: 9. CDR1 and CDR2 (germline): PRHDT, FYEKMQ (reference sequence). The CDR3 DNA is TGTGCCAGCAGCCCTAGGACAGGGATTAGCTATGGCTACACCTTC. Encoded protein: CASSPRTGISYGYTF.

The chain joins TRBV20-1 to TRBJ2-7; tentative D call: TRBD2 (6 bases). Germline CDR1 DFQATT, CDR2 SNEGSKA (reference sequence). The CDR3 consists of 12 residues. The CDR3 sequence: CSLEGLSYEQYF. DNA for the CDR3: TGCAGCCTGGAGGGCCTCTCCTACGAGCAGTACTTC.

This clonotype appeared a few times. The CDR3 region has the DNA TGTGCCAGTCAACAGGCTAGCCGGGGAGATGAGCAGTTCTTC. Its protein is CASQQASRGDEQFF. V gene TRBV27 combines with J gene TRBJ2-1; D is tentatively TRBD1 or TRBD2 (5 bases each). The CDR3 is made up of 14 amino acids. Germline loops: CDR1 MNHEY, CDR2 SMNVEV (reference sequence). V shed 9 bases and J shed 8 bases, with 20 bases lying between them.

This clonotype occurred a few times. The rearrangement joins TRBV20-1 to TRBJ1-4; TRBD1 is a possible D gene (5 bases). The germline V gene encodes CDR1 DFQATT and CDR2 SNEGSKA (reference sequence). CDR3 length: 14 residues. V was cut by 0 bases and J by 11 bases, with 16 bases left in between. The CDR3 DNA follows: TGCAGTGCTAGAGATCGGGGACGGGGCAAGAAACTGTTTTTT. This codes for CSARDRGRGKKLFF.

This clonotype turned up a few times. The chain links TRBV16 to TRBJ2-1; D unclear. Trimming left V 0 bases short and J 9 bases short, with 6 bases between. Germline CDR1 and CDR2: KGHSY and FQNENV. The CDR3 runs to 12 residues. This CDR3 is CASSQSLGEQFF. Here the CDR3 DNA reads TGTGCCAGCAGCCAATCTTTGGGTGAGCAGTTCTTC.

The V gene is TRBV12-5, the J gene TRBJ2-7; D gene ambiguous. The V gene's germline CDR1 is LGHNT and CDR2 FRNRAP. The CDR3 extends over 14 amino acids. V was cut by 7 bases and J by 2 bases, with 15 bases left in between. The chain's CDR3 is CASAPPDGAYEQYF. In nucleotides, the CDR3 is TGTGCTAGTGCCCCCCCCGATGGGGCCTACGAGCAGTACTTC.

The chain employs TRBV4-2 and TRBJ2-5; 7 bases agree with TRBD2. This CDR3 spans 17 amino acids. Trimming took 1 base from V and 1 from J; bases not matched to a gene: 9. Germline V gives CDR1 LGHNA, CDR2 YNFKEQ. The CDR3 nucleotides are TGTGCCAGCAGCCAAGGGGAGGGTCCGGAAGCCCAAGAGACCCAGTACTTC. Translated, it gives CASSQGEGPEAQETQYF.

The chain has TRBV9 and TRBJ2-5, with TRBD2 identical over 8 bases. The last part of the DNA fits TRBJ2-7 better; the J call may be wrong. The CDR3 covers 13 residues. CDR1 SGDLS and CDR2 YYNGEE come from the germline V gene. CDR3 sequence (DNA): TGTGCCAGCAGCGGCCCAGCGGGAGACGAGCAGTACTTC. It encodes CASSGPAGDEQYF.

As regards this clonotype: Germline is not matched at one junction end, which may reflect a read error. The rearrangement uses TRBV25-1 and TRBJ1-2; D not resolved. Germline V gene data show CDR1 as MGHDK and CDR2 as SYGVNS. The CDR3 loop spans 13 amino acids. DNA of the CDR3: TGTACCAGCAGCGGGGAAGCTAACTATGGCTACACCTTC. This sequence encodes CTSSGEANYGYTF.

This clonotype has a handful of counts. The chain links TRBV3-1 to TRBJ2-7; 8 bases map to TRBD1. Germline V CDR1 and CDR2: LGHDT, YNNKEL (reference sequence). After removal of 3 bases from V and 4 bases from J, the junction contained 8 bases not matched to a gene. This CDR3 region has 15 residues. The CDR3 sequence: CASSQRTGNTYEQYF. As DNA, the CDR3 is TGTGCCAGCAGCCAGCGGACAGGGAACACTTACGAGCAGTACTTC.

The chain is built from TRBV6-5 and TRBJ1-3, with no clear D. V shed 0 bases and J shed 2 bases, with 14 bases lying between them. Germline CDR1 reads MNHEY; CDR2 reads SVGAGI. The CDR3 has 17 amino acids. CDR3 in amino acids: CASSYSPGDPTGNTIYF. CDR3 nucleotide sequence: TGTGCCAGCAGTTACTCCCCCGGAGACCCGACTGGAAACACCATATATTTT.

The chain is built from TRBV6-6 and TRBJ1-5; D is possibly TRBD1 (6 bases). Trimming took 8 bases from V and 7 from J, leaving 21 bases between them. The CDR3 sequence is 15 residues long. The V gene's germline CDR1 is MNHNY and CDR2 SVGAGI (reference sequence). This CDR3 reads CASCHEGVPRQPQHF. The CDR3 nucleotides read TGTGCCAGCTGTCACGAGGGGGTACCGAGACAGCCCCAGCATTTT.

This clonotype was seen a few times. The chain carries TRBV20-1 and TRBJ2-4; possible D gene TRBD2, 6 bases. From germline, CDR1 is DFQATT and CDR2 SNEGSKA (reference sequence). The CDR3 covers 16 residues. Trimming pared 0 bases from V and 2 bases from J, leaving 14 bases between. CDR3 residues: CSAREAPGGTKNIQYF. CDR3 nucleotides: TGCAGTGCTAGAGAGGCACCAGGAGGGACCAAAAACATTCAGTACTTC.

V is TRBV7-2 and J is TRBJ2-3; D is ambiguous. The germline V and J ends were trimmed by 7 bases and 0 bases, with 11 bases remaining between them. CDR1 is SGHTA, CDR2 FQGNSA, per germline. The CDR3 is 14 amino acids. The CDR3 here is CASTGAPSTDTQYF. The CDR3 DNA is TGTGCCAGCACCGGCGCGCCGAGCACAGATACGCAGTATTTT.

Here the CDR3 DNA reads TGTGCCAGCAGTTTAGGGGACACCTCCAATCAGCCCCAGCATTTT. Translating it yields CASSLGDTSNQPQHF. The chain employs TRBV12-3 or TRBV12-4 and TRBJ1-5; possibly TRBD1 for D (6 bases). The CDR3 runs 15 residues. Trimming took off 1 base at V and 3 bases at J, with 10 bases between the two ends.

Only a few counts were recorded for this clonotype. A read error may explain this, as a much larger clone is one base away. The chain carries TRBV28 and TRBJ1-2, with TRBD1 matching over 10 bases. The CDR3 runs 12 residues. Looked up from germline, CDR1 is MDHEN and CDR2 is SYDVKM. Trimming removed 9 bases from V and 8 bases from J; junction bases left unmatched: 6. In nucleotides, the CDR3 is TGTGCCAGTCAGACAGGGGGCGGGGGCTACACCTTC. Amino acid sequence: CASQTGGGGYTF.

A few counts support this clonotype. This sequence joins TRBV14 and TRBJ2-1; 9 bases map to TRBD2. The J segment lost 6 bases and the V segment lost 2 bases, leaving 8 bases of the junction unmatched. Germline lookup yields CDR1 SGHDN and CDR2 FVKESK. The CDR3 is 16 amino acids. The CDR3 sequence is CASSQTGTSFFNEQFF. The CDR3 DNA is TGTGCCAGCAGCCAAACCGGGACTAGCTTCTTCAATGAGCAGTTCTTC. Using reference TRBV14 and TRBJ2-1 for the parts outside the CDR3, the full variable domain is EAGVTQFPSHSVIEKGQTVTLRCDPISGHDNLYWYRRVMGKEIKFLLHFVKESKQDESGMPNNRFLAERTGGTYSTLKVQPAELEDSGVYFCASSQTGTSFFNEQFFGPGTRLTVL.

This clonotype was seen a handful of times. DNA of the CDR3: TGCAGTGCTAGTTCCGTATCAGGGACCACTGAAGCTTTCTTT. Protein sequence: CSASSVSGTTEAFF. The J gene is TRBJ1-1, the V gene TRBV20-1; D may be TRBD1 (5 bases). The length of the CDR3 is 14 residues. V was clipped by 3 bases and J by 4 bases, with 15 bases between them. Per germline, CDR1 DFQATT and CDR2 SNEGSKA (reference sequence).

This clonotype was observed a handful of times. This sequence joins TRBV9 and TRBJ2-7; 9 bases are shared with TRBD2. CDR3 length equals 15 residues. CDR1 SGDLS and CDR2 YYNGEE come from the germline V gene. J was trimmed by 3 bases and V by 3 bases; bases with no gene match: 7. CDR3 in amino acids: CASSAGTSPIYEQYF. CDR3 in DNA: TGTGCCAGCAGCGCCGGGACTAGCCCGATCTACGAGCAGTACTTC.